The 26 T cell receptor beta chains in this list originate from one sample, sequenced in a study of control samples from healthy donors and cancer patients. Libraries were prepared by immunoSEQ multiplex PCR; TCRdb keeps only in-frame clonotypes and omits some of them. Of 150,000 to 200,000 clones in the sample, 90% to 95% were seen once. Sequencing input: PBMCs. The origin of the receptors is a man between 60 and 75 years old with colorectal cancer.

The J gene is TRBJ1-4, the V gene TRBV5-7; D uncertain. TRBV5-7 is an ORF; its function is uncertain. This CDR3 region has 14 residues. V was cut by 2 bases and J by 8 bases, with 13 bases left in between. CDR3 amino acids: CASSFDAQREKLFF. The CDR3 DNA reads as TGTGCCAGCAGCTTTGATGCACAGAGGGAAAAACTGTTTTTT.

This chain links TRBV30 with TRBJ1-5; D may be TRBD1 (5 bases). CDR1 GTSNPN and CDR2 SVGIG come from the germline V gene (reference sequence). The CDR3 extends over 14 amino acids. Trimming removed 0 bases at V and 7 bases at J, with 13 bases between. The CDR3 loop is CAWSVGGSGQPQHF. The CDR3 coding sequence is TGTGCCTGGAGTGTAGGCGGGTCAGGGCAGCCCCAGCATTTT.

In nucleotides, the CDR3 is TGCGCCAGCAGCCAAGTGGGGCAGGGGGGTCATGGCTACACCTTC. Translating gives CASSQVGQGGHGYTF. The rearrangement uses TRBV4-1 and TRBJ1-2, with TRBD1 identical over 7 bases. This CDR3 has 15 residues. Germline values: CDR1 MGHRA, CDR2 YSYEKL. The junction had 8 bases not matched to a gene; V was cut back by 1 base and J by 6 bases.

The J gene is TRBJ2-7, the V gene TRBV6-5; D is uncertain. In germline, CDR1 is MNHEY, CDR2 SVGAGI. V shed 6 bases and J shed 4 bases, with 13 bases lying between them. The CDR3 loop spans 13 amino acids. CDR3: CASRTPSGYEQYF. The DNA of the CDR3 is TGTGCCAGCAGGACCCCTTCAGGTTACGAGCAGTACTTC.

This chain connects TRBV11-2 to TRBJ2-3; D may be TRBD1 (5 bases). The germline V gene encodes CDR1 SGHAT and CDR2 FQNNGV. The CDR3 covers 14 residues. The germline V and J ends were trimmed by 5 bases and 3 bases, with 12 bases remaining between them. The CDR3 spells CASSPPAGTDTQYF. In DNA, the CDR3 is TGTGCCAGCAGCCCCCCGGCAGGGACAGATACGCAGTATTTT.

This clone was detected only once. This chain joins TRBV19 and TRBJ1-4; 9 bases map to TRBD1. Germline values: CDR1 LNHDA, CDR2 SQIVND (reference sequence). V lost 3 bases and J lost 8; bases outside the gene matches: 22. The CDR3 sequence is 20 residues long. The CDR3 nucleotides read TGTGCCAGTAGTATCCTACAGGGGGCTTCAACTAGGTTTGAGGACGAAAAACTGTTTTTT. Its translation is CASSILQGASTRFEDEKLFF.

The CDR3: CASSQAPGQGRREQFF. The CDR3 nucleotides read TGTGCCAGCAGCCAAGCGCCGGGACAGGGACGGCGAGAGCAGTTCTTC. The chain recombines TRBV3-1 (or the pseudogene TRBV3-2) with TRBJ2-1; TRBD1 matches 9 bases. V shed 1 base, J shed 10 bases, and the junction held 11 bases outside the gene matches. The CDR3 spans 16 residues. The germline V gene encodes CDR1 LGHDT and CDR2 YNNKEL (reference sequence).

V and J are TRBV10-2 and TRBJ2-7; 7 nucleotides agree with TRBD1. The CDR3 consists of 13 residues. Unmatched junction bases numbered 4, after V lost 6 bases and J lost 2 bases. CDR1 is WSHSY and CDR2 is SAAADI in the germline V gene. CDR3 sequence reads: CASSPGTAYEQYF. The CDR3 DNA is TGCGCCAGCAGCCCCGGGACAGCCTACGAGCAGTACTTC.

This chain uses TRBV27 with TRBJ2-1, with 10 bases aligning to TRBD2. The CDR3 loop spans 17 amino acids. With V trimmed by 3 bases and J by 1 base, 6 bases remained unmatched. The germline V gene has CDR1 MNHEY and CDR2 SMNVEV (reference sequence). The CDR3 sequence: CASSFELAGASYNEQFF. DNA of the CDR3: TGTGCCAGCAGTTTTGAGCTAGCGGGGGCTTCCTACAATGAGCAGTTCTTC.

This chain uses TRBV5-1 with TRBJ1-2; the match to TRBD1 covers 7 bases. The CDR3 has 14 amino acids. In germline, CDR1 is SGHRS, CDR2 YFSETQ. The V segment lost 0 bases and the J segment 6 bases; nucleotides outside the gene matches: 5. The CDR3 loop is CASSLDGTADGYTF. In nucleotides, the CDR3 is TGCGCCAGCAGCTTGGACGGGACAGCAGATGGCTACACCTTC.

The chain carries TRBV7-6 and TRBJ2-5; perhaps TRBD2 as D (7 bases). Trimming took off 1 base at V and 7 bases at J, with 13 bases between the two ends. Germline CDR1 SGHVS, CDR2 FNYEAQ. This CDR3 comprises 14 residues. CDR3 region: CASSLDGGQGTQYF. Here the CDR3 DNA reads TGTGCCAGCAGCTTAGACGGGGGGCAGGGGACCCAGTACTTC.

This chain links TRBV30 with TRBJ1-4; no firm D call. CDR3 length: 14 amino acids. CDR1 is GTSNPN, CDR2 SVGIG, per germline (reference sequence). V lost 3 bases and J 0 bases, leaving 8 bases between the germline ends. The CDR3 DNA sequence: TGTGCCTGGAGCTACAGTGCAACTAATGAAAAACTGTTTTTT. Protein: CAWSYSATNEKLFF. Full variable domain (missing parts from reference TRBV30 and TRBJ1-4): SQTIHQWPATLVQPVGSPLSLECTVEGTSNPNLYWYRQAAGRGLQLLFYSVGIGQISSEVPQNLSASRPQDRQFILSSKKLLLSDSGFYLCAWSYSATNEKLFFGSGTQLSVL.

This chain uses TRBV6-1 with TRBJ1-2; D call uncertain. The CDR3 spans 14 residues. Germline values: CDR1 MNHNS, CDR2 SASEGT. V dropped 1 base and J dropped 7 bases, with 13 bases sitting between them. The CDR3 DNA is TGTGCCAGCAGTGAAGGTCCAGGCGCCCGTGGCTACACCTTC. It yields the protein CASSEGPGARGYTF.

The chain is built from TRBV30 and TRBJ1-2; a weak D match, TRBD1 (5 bases). Germline V gene lookup returns CDR1 GTSNPN and CDR2 SVGIG (reference sequence). V gave up 1 base and J gave up 7 bases, with 7 bases separating them. The CDR3 spans 11 residues. The chain's CDR3 is CAWSGGRGYTF. As DNA, the CDR3 is TGTGCCTGGAGTGGGGGACGTGGCTACACCTTC.

The chain recombines TRBV11-3 with TRBJ2-7; the match to TRBD1 covers 8 bases. CDR3 size: 16 residues. CDR1 and CDR2 (germline): SGHNT, YENEEA. V shed 3 bases and J 1 base; nucleotides not matched to a gene: 8. CDR3 in amino acids: CASSFQGAYRSYEQYF. The CDR3 DNA reads TGTGCCAGCAGCTTTCAGGGGGCCTACAGGTCCTACGAGCAGTACTTC.

This chain connects TRBV5-1 to TRBJ2-3; TRBD1 matches 9 bases. The CDR3 spans 16 residues. V lost 1 base to trimming and J lost 2 bases; unmatched junction nucleotides: 5. CDR1 and CDR2 (germline): SGHRS, YFSETQ. DNA for the CDR3: TGCGCCAGCAGCTTGTTAGGGACAGGGTACACAGATACGCAGTATTTT. This encodes CASSLLGTGYTDTQYF.

DNA of the CDR3: TGTGCCAGCTCACCACCCCCGGTCTTAGCAGCAACTAATGAAAAACTGTTTTTT. Translated: CASSPPPVLAATNEKLFF. This chain joins TRBV18 and TRBJ1-4; D call uncertain. Trimming cost V 0 bases and J 0 bases, with 14 bases left between them. CDR3 length: 18 residues. The germline V gene encodes CDR1 KGHSH and CDR2 LQKENI.

V gene TRBV7-9 combines with J gene TRBJ1-6, with D possibly being TRBD1 (5 bases). Germline V gives CDR1 SEHNR, CDR2 FQNEAQ (reference sequence). This CDR3 region has 13 residues. V shed 5 bases and J shed 8 bases, with 10 bases lying between them. CDR3 in amino acids: CASSVSRDSPLHF. The CDR3 DNA sequence: TGTGCCAGCAGCGTCTCCAGGGATTCACCCCTCCACTTT. Drawing the rest from reference TRBV7-9 and TRBJ1-6, the complete variable domain is DTGVSQNPRHKITKRGQNVTFRCDPISEHNRLYWYRQTLGQGPEFLTYFQNEAQLEKSRLLSDRFSAERPKGSFSTLEIQRTEQGDSAMYLCASSVSRDSPLHFGNGTRLTVT.

This rearrangement joins TRBV5-1 to TRBJ1-5, with a weak D call TRBD1 (6 bases). Germline V gene data show CDR1 as SGHRS and CDR2 as YFSETQ. Deletions cut 4 bases from V and 5 bases from J, with 16 bases between. The CDR3 covers 15 residues. The CDR3 loop is CASSRTSGEDQPQHF. CDR3 coding DNA: TGCGCCAGCAGCCGCACATCAGGGGAGGATCAGCCCCAGCATTTT. Full variable domain (rest looked up from reference TRBV5-1 and TRBJ1-5): KAGVTQTPRYLIKTRGQQVTLSCSPISGHRSVSWYQQTPGQGLQFLFEYFSETQRNKGNFPGRFSGRQFSNSRSEMNVSTLELGDSALYLCASSRTSGEDQPQHFGDGTRLSIL.

This chain joins TRBV2 and TRBJ1-5, with 9 bases lining up with TRBD1. Germline CDR1 and CDR2: SNHLY and FYNNEI. There are 15 residues in the CDR3. V shed 6 bases and J 1 base; nucleotides not matched to a gene: 4. CDR3 amino acids: CASRDRGGSNQPQHF. The CDR3 coding sequence is TGTGCCAGCAGGGACAGGGGTGGGAGCAATCAGCCCCAGCATTTT.

This clone was recorded once. This chain uses TRBV7-8 with TRBJ2-1; maybe TRBD1 (5 bases). V was cut by 5 bases and J by 5 bases, with 10 bases left in between. There are 13 residues in the CDR3. Germline loops: CDR1 SGHVS, CDR2 FQNEAQ. The CDR3 region has the DNA TGTGCCAGCAGCCCCGACAGAAACAATGAGCAGTTCTTC. It translates to CASSPDRNNEQFF. Complete variable domain (other parts from reference TRBV7-8 and TRBJ2-1): GAGVSQSPRYKVAKRGQDVALRCDPISGHVSLFWYQQALGQGPEFLTYFQNEAQLDKSGLPSDRFFAERPEGSVSTLKIQRTQQEDSAVYLCASSPDRNNEQFFGPGTRLTVL.

The V gene is TRBV7-9, the J gene TRBJ1-5; the D gene is possibly TRBD1 (5 bases). The CDR3 sequence is 14 residues long. Germline assignment: CDR1 SEHNR and CDR2 FQNEAQ (reference sequence). V lost 3 bases to trimming and J lost 3 bases, with 9 bases between them. CDR3 region: CASSFGTTNQPQHF. CDR3 bases: TGTGCCAGCAGCTTTGGGACTACCAATCAGCCCCAGCATTTT. Variable domain in full (rest from reference TRBV7-9 and TRBJ1-5): DTGVSQNPRHKITKRGQNVTFRCDPISEHNRLYWYRQTLGQGPEFLTYFQNEAQLEKSRLLSDRFSAERPKGSFSTLEIQRTEQGDSAMYLCASSFGTTNQPQHFGDGTRLSIL.

This clone was detected once. The gene calls are TRBV5-4 and TRBJ2-3, with D perhaps TRBD1 or TRBD2 (6 bases each). Germline V CDR1 and CDR2: SGHNT, YYREEE (reference sequence). Trimming stripped 5 bases from V and 4 bases from J, with 20 bases between. The CDR3 sequence is 16 residues long. CDR3 nucleotide sequence: TGTGCCAGCAGTATGAGTATGGGGGGCCCCCCAGATACGCAGTATTTT. Protein product: CASSMSMGGPPDTQYF.

The chain has TRBV30 and TRBJ1-5; D may be TRBD1 (6 bases). The CDR3 is 14 amino acids. The germline CDR1 and CDR2 sequences are GTSNPN and SVGIG (reference sequence). Trimming left V 4 bases short and J 7 bases short, with 17 bases between. The CDR3, as DNA: TGTGCCTGGACCCCTACAGGGTTTAGGCAGCCCCAGCATTTT. Translated, it gives CAWTPTGFRQPQHF.

On this clone: The sample contains more than one DNA sequence encoding this CDR3. This chain joins TRBV18 and TRBJ2-3, with D hard to call. V was shortened by 4 bases and J by 1 base, with 18 bases between the two germline ends. CDR3 size: 17 residues. Germline loops: CDR1 KGHSH, CDR2 LQKENI. The CDR3 region is CASSLNGLVGGTDTQYF. The CDR3 DNA is TGTGCCAGCTCACTCAACGGGCTAGTTGGGGGCACAGATACGCAGTATTTT.

The rearrangement joins TRBV18 to TRBJ2-3, with 8 bases lining up with TRBD2. V shed 1 base and J 4 bases; nucleotides not matched to a gene: 4. From germline, CDR1 is KGHSH and CDR2 LQKENI. There are 15 residues in the CDR3. CDR3 region: CASSPLAGGADTQYF. CDR3 coding DNA: TGTGCCAGCTCACCACTCGCGGGGGGCGCAGATACGCAGTATTTT.